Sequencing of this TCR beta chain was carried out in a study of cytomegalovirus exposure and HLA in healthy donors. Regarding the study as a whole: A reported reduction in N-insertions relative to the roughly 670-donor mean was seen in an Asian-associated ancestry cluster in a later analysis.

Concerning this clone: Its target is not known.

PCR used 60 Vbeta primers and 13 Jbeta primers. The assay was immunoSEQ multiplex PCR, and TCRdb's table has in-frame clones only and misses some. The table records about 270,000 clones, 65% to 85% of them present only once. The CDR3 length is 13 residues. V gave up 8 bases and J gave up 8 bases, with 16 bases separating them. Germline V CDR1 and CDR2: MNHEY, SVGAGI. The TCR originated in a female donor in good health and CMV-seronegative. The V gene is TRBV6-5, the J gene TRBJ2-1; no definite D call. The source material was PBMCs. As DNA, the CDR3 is TGTGCCAGCCGTCGCCCTGCAAGAGATGAGCAGTTCTTC. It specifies CASRRPARDEQFF.